The clone carrying this T cell receptor beta chain appeared a few times. Its antigen is undetermined. Germline V gene lookup returns CDR1 SNHLY and CDR2 FYNNEI. V was pared by 5 bases and J by 4 bases, with 12 bases between. This CDR3 spans 14 amino acids. These data belong to a study of naive and memory T cell subsets. Findings and caveats of the study: Naive repertoires, especially CD8, held a few larger clonotypes, possibly memory cells re-expressing CD45RA. Activation and differentiation may alter RNA-based TCR counts. In naive cells, over 85% of TCR sequences were seen only once. Diversity fell and Gini index rose from naive through CM, EM, EMRA.

The beta constant-region primer was an equimolar mix of two oligonucleotides covering TRBC1 and TRBC2. The ligated cDNA underwent four PCR rounds using SP2 and nested alpha and beta constant-region primers. A 12-nucleotide UMI and the SP2 primer were added to the cDNA 3' end by oligonucleotide ligation. TCRdb independently ran MiXCR on the UMI-ligation and nested PCR reads; one entry per CDR3 protein. The sample gives some 82,000 distinct CDR3 sequences, roughly 10% of which show up once; just over 0.13% is in the top ten. The V and J genes are TRBV2 and TRBJ2-1; D perhaps matches TRBD1 (5 bases). Sequenced: naive CD4+ T cells from blood. This sequence was found in a human donor in good health. The CDR3 sequence: CASSRVQVYNEQFF. The CDR3, as DNA: TGTGCCAGCAGTCGTGTACAGGTATACAATGAGCAGTTCTTC.